One and the same sample provided the 10 T cell receptor beta chains below, sequenced in a study of OX40 agonist ivuxolimab in advanced cancers. Assay used: immunoSEQ multiplex PCR; TCRdb lists only in-frame clones, some missing. The table includes 90,000 to 100,000 clones, more than 95% detected once. The input for sequencing was CD4+ or CD8+ T cells sorted from blood, taken in a trial of the OX40 agonist ivuxolimab. The receptors were gathered from an adult with an advanced solid tumor such as melanoma, head and neck, liver or kidney cancer.

The CDR3 DNA reads TGTGCCAGCAACCCTCAGAAGTATAACTATGGCTACACCTTC. Its translation: CASNPQKYNYGYTF. The chain employs TRBV28 and TRBJ1-2; D remains unclear. Germline CDR1 and CDR2: MDHEN and SYDVKM. With 7 bases removed from V and 1 base from J, the gap between germline ends came to 13 bases. This CDR3 is 14 amino acids long.

This chain connects TRBV28 to TRBJ2-7; D is unclear. Trimming took 9 bases from V and 6 from J, leaving 21 bases between them. This CDR3 region has 14 residues. Germline V CDR1 and CDR2: MDHEN, SYDVKM. The CDR3 nucleotides are TGTGCCAGTTCTACTACTCTAAAATGGATCGAGCAGTACTTC. Translation gives CASSTTLKWIEQYF. Variable domain in full (rest from reference TRBV28 and TRBJ2-7): DVKVTQSSRYLVKRTGEKVFLECVQDMDHENMFWYRQDPGLGLRLIYFSYDVKMKEKGDIPEGYSVSREKKERFSLILESASTNQTSMYLCASSTTLKWIEQYFGPGTRLTVT.

This clone is a singleton in its sample. The V gene is TRBV19, the J gene TRBJ1-2, with D uncertain. V lost 9 bases to trimming and J lost 3 bases, with 11 bases between them. The CDR3 has 12 amino acids. The V gene's germline CDR1 is LNHDA and CDR2 SQIVND (reference sequence). The CDR3 protein is CASTSVYYGYTF. CDR3 nucleotide sequence: TGTGCCAGCACGTCAGTGTACTATGGCTACACCTTC.

V and J are TRBV11-3 and TRBJ2-2, with a weak D call TRBD2 (7 bases). The CDR3 has 13 residues. V lost 3 bases and J 14 bases, leaving 16 bases between the germline ends. Germline-derived CDR1 and CDR2 are SGHNT and YENEEA. The CDR3 spells CASSFNWGGRLFF. DNA of the CDR3: TGTGCCAGCAGCTTCAATTGGGGGGGGCGTCTGTTTTTT.

The chain joins TRBV4-3 to TRBJ2-2, with TRBD1 identical over 8 bases. The CDR3 loop spans 18 amino acids. The ends lost 0 bases at V and 4 bases at J; junction bases unmatched: 10. CDR1 and CDR2 (germline): LGHNA, YSLEER. The CDR3 sequence: CASSQDGPGTGRTGELFF. Here the CDR3 DNA reads TGCGCCAGCAGCCAAGATGGACCCGGGACAGGTCGCACCGGGGAGCTGTTTTTT.

This chain uses TRBV19 with TRBJ2-2; no clear D gene. Trimming stripped 8 bases from V and 5 bases from J, with 18 bases between. Germline CDR1 LNHDA, CDR2 SQIVND (reference sequence). CDR3 length: 15 residues. CDR3 residues: CASSRYVPSTGELFF. Written as DNA, the CDR3 is TGTGCCAGTTCCCGATACGTTCCATCGACCGGGGAGCTGTTTTTT.

The V gene is TRBV7-9, the J gene TRBJ2-3; a possible D gene is TRBD2 (6 bases). Per the germline V gene, CDR1 is SEHNR and CDR2 is FQNEAQ (reference sequence). The V gene lost 2 bases and the J gene lost 1 base, with 10 bases spanning the gap. There are 15 residues in the CDR3. CDR3 DNA sequence: TGTGCCAGCAGCTTATCGGCTAGCGGCACAGATACGCAGTATTTT. Its translation is CASSLSASGTDTQYF.

J is TRBJ1-2 and V is TRBV4-3; 8 bases fit TRBD1. The CDR3 loop spans 16 amino acids. The junction had 3 bases not matched to a gene; V was cut back by 0 bases and J by 0 bases. Germline V gene data show CDR1 as LGHNA and CDR2 as YSLEER. Here the CDR3 DNA reads TGCGCCAGCAGCCAAGATAGGACAGGGCCTAACTATGGCTACACCTTC. Residues: CASSQDRTGPNYGYTF.

The chain carries TRBV19 and TRBJ1-2, with D possibly matching TRBD1 (5 bases). V lost 5 bases to trimming and J lost 7 bases, with 20 bases between them. The CDR3 sequence is 15 residues long. Germline V lookup: CDR1 LNHDA, CDR2 SQIVND (reference sequence). The CDR3 nucleotides are TGTGCCAGTAGTCCCGAAGACAGCTACCTATCTGGCTACACCTTC. Protein product: CASSPEDSYLSGYTF.

This clone has just one count. This sequence joins TRBV4-1 and TRBJ1-4, with 8 bases matching TRBD1. With 8 bases clipped from V and 10 bases from J, the junction kept 6 bases outside the gene matches. CDR3 size: 12 residues. The germline V gene has CDR1 MGHRA and CDR2 YSYEKL. The CDR3 loop reads CASADREGKLFF. CDR3 sequence (DNA): TGCGCCAGCGCGGACAGGGAGGGAAAACTGTTTTTT.